This TCR beta chain was identified during a study of blood T cells in healthy people across ages. V was shortened by 0 bases and J by 6 bases, with 5 bases between the two germline ends. There are 13 residues in the CDR3. Germline CDR1 and CDR2: SGHDN and FVKESK. Findings and limits, study-wide: Significant beta diversity loss was already apparent by age around 40, declining roughly linearly. Naive CD4+ cell counts and diversity both ran higher in long-lived than in aged donors.

Points on this clonotype: What it binds is unknown.

A second PCR, run for roughly 7 to 12 cycles, used a sample-barcoded 5' primer plus a J-beta primer mix. MiXCR, applied by TCRdb to the 5' RACE reads, yields one record per CDR3 protein. The data contain some 1.7 million distinct CDR3 sequences, approximately 28% of them singletons. In terms of origin and age, donors were healthy Caucasian individuals from Russia aged about 6 to 90. Each sample used at least 6.5 million PBMCs. This chain links TRBV14 with TRBJ2-2; D ambiguous. The receptor was isolated from a woman under 40 in good health. Material: blood. The CDR3 coding sequence is TGTGCCAGCAGCCAAGATTTCGCCGGGGAGCTGTTTTTT. Encoded protein: CASSQDFAGELFF.